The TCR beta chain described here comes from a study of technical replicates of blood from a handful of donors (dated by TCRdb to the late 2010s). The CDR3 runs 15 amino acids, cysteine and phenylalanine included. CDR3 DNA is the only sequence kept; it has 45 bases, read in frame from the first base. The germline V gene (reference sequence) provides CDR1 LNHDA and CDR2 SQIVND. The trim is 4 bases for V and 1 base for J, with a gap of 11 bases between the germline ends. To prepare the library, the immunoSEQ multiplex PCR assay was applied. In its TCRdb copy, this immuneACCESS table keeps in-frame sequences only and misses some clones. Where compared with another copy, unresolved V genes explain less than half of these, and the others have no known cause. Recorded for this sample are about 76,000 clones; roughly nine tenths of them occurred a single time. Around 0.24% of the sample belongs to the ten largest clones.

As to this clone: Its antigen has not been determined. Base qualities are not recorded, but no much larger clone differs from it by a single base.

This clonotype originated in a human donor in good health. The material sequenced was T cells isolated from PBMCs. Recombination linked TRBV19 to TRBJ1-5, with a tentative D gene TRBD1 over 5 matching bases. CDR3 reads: CASSNDRGSNQPQHF. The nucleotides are TGTGCCAGTAGTAACGATAGGGGCAGCAATCAGCCCCAGCATTTT.